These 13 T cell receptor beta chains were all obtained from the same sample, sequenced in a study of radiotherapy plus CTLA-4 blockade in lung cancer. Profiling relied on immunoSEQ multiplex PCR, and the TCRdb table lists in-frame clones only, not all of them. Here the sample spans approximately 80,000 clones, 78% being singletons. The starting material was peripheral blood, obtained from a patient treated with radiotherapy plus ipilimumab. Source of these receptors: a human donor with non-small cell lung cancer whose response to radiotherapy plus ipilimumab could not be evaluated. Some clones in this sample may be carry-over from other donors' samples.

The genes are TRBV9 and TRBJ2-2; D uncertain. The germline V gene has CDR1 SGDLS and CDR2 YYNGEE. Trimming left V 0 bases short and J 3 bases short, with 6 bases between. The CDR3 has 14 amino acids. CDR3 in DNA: TGTGCCAGCAGCGTAGAGAGAGACACCGGGGAGCTGTTTTTT. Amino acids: CASSVERDTGELFF.

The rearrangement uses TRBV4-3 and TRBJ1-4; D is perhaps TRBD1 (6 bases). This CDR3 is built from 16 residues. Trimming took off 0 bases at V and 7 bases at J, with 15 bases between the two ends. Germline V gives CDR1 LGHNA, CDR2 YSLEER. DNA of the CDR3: TGCGCCAGCAGCCAAGATCCCAGGGGTCGGGCTGAAAAACTGTTTTTT. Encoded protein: CASSQDPRGRAEKLFF.

The CDR3 DNA sequence: TGTGCCAGCAGTGTGGACAGGGGTATGGGTGAGCAGTTCTTC. Residues: CASSVDRGMGEQFF. This chain links TRBV2 with TRBJ2-1; 9 positions agree with TRBD1. The germline CDR1 and CDR2 sequences are SNHLY and FYNNEI. CDR3 size: 14 residues. V shed 4 bases and J 9 bases; nucleotides not matched to a gene: 7.

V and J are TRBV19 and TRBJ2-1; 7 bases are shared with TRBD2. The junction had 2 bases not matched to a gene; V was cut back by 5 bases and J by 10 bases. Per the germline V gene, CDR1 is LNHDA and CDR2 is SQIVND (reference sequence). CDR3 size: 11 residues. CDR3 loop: CASSYGGEQFF. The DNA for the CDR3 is TGTGCCAGTAGTTACGGGGGGGAGCAGTTCTTC.

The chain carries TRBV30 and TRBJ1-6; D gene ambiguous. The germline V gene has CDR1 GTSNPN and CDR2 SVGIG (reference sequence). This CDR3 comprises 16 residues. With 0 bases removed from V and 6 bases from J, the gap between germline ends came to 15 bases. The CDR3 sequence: CAWSVLSPSLNSPLHF. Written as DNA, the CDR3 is TGTGCCTGGAGTGTACTTTCCCCGTCCCTTAATTCACCCCTCCACTTT.

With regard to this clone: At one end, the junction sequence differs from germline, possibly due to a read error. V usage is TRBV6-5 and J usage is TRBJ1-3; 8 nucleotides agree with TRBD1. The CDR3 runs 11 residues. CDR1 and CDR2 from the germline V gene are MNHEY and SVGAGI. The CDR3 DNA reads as TGTGCCAGCACAGGATACCGGGACAGGCTTTTT. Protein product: CASTGYRDRLF.

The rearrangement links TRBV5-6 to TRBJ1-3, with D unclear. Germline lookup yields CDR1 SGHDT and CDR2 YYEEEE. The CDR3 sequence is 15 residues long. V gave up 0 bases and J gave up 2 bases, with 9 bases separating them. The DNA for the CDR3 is TGTGCCAGCAGCTTGGACAGATCTCCTGGAAACACCATATATTTT. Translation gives CASSLDRSPGNTIYF.

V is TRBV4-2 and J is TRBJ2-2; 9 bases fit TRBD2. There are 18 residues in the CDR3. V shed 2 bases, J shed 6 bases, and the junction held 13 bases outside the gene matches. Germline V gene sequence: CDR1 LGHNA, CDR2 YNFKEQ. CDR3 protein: CASSQPFGTSFAAGELFF. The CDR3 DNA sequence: TGTGCCAGCAGCCAACCTTTTGGGACTAGCTTCGCGGCCGGGGAGCTGTTTTTT.

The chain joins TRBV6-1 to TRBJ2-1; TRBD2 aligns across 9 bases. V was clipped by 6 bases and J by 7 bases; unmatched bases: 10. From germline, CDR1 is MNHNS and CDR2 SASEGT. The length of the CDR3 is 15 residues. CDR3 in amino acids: CASRVVRGGQNEQFF. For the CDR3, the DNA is TGTGCCAGCAGGGTAGTGCGGGGGGGCCAGAATGAGCAGTTCTTC.

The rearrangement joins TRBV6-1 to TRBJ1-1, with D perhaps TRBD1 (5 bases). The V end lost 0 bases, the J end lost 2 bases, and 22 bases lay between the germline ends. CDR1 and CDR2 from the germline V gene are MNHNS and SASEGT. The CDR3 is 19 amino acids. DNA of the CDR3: TGTGCCAGCAGTGAAGCGTTTTTTGCAGGGAGGGGTAAAAACACTGAAGCTTTCTTT. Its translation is CASSEAFFAGRGKNTEAFF.

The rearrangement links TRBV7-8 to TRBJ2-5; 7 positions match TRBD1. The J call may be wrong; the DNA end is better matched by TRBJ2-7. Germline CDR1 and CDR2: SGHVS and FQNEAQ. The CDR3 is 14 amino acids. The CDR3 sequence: CASSLSTGALEQYF. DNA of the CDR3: TGTGCCAGCAGCTTGTCAACAGGGGCGCTCGAGCAGTACTTC.

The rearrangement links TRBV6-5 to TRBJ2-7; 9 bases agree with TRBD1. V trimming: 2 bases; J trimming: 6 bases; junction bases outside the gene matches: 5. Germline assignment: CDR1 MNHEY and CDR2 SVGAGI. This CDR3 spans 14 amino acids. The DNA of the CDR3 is TGTGCCAGCAGTTACACACCGACAGGGGGCGAGCAGTACTTC. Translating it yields CASSYTPTGGEQYF.

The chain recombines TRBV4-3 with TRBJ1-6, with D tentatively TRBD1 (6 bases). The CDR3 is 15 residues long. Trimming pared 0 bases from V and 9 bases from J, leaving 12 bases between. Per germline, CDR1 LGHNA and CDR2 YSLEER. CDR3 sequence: CASSQDLGRGSPLHF. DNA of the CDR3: TGCGCCAGCAGCCAAGATCTCGGCAGGGGTTCACCCCTCCACTTT.